Below are 26 T cell receptor beta chains sequenced from a single sample in a study of Ad26.COV2.S vaccination and SARS-CoV-2 variants. Treatment given: 15 to 20 received Ad26.COV2.S at low or high dose, single or two shots; about 5 received placebo; per-sample allocation not given. Sampling took place 63 days after the first vaccine or placebo injection. Generated by immunoSEQ multiplex PCR, the TCRdb table keeps only in-frame clones and is missing some. The repertoire holds roughly 350,000 clones, with 88% as singletons. The sample in question was peripheral blood, obtained in a trial of Ad26.COV2.S vaccine versus placebo. The source is a person aged 18-60 years who received the Ad26.COV2.S COVID-19 vaccine or a placebo.

The V and J genes are TRBV27 and TRBJ1-1; D is uncertain. Germline lookup yields CDR1 MNHEY and CDR2 SMNVEV (reference sequence). The CDR3 covers 15 residues. The V and J ends lost 3 bases and 5 bases respectively, with 16 bases between them. The CDR3 bases are TGTGCCAGCAGTTTTTTCTTACGGGGAAAAACTGAAGCTTTCTTT. Translated: CASSFFLRGKTEAFF.

The chain combines TRBV7-9 with TRBJ2-7; D uncertain. Trimming removed 7 bases from V and 0 bases from J, with 19 bases in between. The CDR3 length is 16 residues. Germline CDR1 reads SEHNR; CDR2 reads FQNEAQ (reference sequence). CDR3 in amino acids: CASIPLNEWGSYEQYF. The CDR3 DNA reads as TGTGCCAGCATCCCGTTAAATGAATGGGGCTCCTACGAGCAGTACTTC.

The V gene is TRBV30, the J gene TRBJ1-1; TRBD1 matches 8 bases. Trimming at V came to 0 bases and at J to 4 bases, leaving 7 bases not matched to a gene. The CDR3 spans 15 residues. Germline V gives CDR1 GTSNPN, CDR2 SVGIG (reference sequence). In DNA form, the CDR3 reads TGTGCCTGGAGTGTTTCCAGGGGGCGGGTCACTGAAGCTTTCTTT. Protein: CAWSVSRGRVTEAFF.

This clone was seen just once. The junction does not match germline at one end; this may be a read error. Distinct nucleotide sequences in the sample also encode this CDR3. The chain recombines TRBV19 with TRBJ1-3; D unclear. CDR1 is LNHDA and CDR2 is SQIVND in the germline V gene (reference sequence). The CDR3 sequence is 13 residues long. This chain's CDR3 is CATQPRLRNTIYF. The CDR3 DNA reads as TGCGCCACCCAACCCCGGCTTAGGAACACCATATATTTT.

V is TRBV21-1 and J is TRBJ2-7; the table calls TRBD1, which could not be checked here. TRBV21-1 is recorded as a pseudogene. The CDR3 consists of 14 residues. Here the CDR3 DNA reads TGTGCCAGCTTAAAGACAGGGGGCTCCTACGAGCAGTACTTC. Protein: CASLKTGGSYEQYF.

The chain is built from TRBV4-1 and TRBJ2-1; no definite D call. From germline, CDR1 is MGHRA and CDR2 YSYEKL. The CDR3 runs 20 residues. V lost 1 base, J lost 6 bases, and 28 bases lay in between. The CDR3 reads CASSQVFFYVLGYSSNEQFF. The CDR3 DNA reads TGCGCCAGCAGCCAAGTATTTTTCTACGTCCTAGGATATTCGTCCAATGAGCAGTTCTTC.

V and J are TRBV11-3 and TRBJ2-7, with 12 bases matching TRBD2. CDR1 is SGHNT and CDR2 is YENEEA in the germline V gene. V shed 5 bases and J 5 bases; nucleotides not matched to a gene: 7. CDR3 size: 15 residues. In DNA, the CDR3 is TGTGCCAGCAGCCCCCGACTAGCGGGAGCCGACGAGCAGTACTTC. Protein product: CASSPRLAGADEQYF.

This sequence joins TRBV9 and TRBJ2-3; 7 bases are shared with TRBD1. Trimming cost V 4 bases and J 6 bases; bases outside gene matches: 14. The CDR3 is made up of 16 amino acids. The germline V gene encodes CDR1 SGDLS and CDR2 YYNGEE. The CDR3 sequence: CASSIEGADGRDTQYF. The CDR3 DNA reads TGTGCCAGCAGCATCGAGGGGGCCGACGGTCGGGATACGCAGTATTTT.

This clone was counted a single time. The chain couples TRBV7-3 to TRBJ1-2; 7 bases align to TRBD1. The CDR3 totals 16 residues. V shed 2 bases, J shed 8 bases, and the junction held 14 bases outside the gene matches. Germline lookup yields CDR1 SGHTA and CDR2 FQGTGA. Here the CDR3 reads CASSLAQITGATGYTF. Here the CDR3 DNA reads TGTGCCAGCAGCTTAGCCCAAATTACAGGGGCGACGGGCTACACCTTC.

The chain carries TRBV18 and TRBJ1-6; D uncertain. CDR1 KGHSH and CDR2 LQKENI come from the germline V gene. V was clipped by 3 bases and J by 9 bases, with 15 bases between them. The CDR3 consists of 15 residues. The CDR3 spells CASSPIKGGGSPLHF. The DNA for the CDR3 is TGTGCCAGCTCACCTATCAAGGGTGGTGGTTCACCCCTCCACTTT.

The chain joins TRBV7-9 to TRBJ2-1, with 7 bases matching TRBD1. With V trimmed by 1 base and J by 4 bases, 7 bases remained unmatched. Germline loops: CDR1 SEHNR, CDR2 FQNEAQ (reference sequence). The CDR3 runs to 16 residues. For the CDR3, the DNA is TGTGCCAGCAGCTTAGGAGACAGGGTGGCGTACAATGAGCAGTTCTTC. Translating gives CASSLGDRVAYNEQFF.

The chain joins TRBV7-8 to TRBJ2-7, with 7 bases lining up with TRBD2. Germline V CDR1 and CDR2: SGHVS, FQNEAQ. The CDR3 spans 14 residues. The V segment lost 1 base and the J segment 7 bases; nucleotides outside the gene matches: 7. CDR3 region: CASSLGTRGWEQYF. The CDR3 bases are TGTGCCAGCAGCTTAGGGACGCGGGGGTGGGAGCAGTACTTC.

The V call is TRBV6-2 or TRBV6-3, the J call TRBJ2-5, with 9 bases matching TRBD2. Germline assignment: CDR1 MNHEY and CDR2 SVGEGT. There are 15 residues in the CDR3. The ends lost 0 bases at V and 4 bases at J; junction bases unmatched: 3. CDR3 in DNA: TGTGCCAGCAGTTACTCGTTAGCGGGGGCAGAGACCCAGTACTTC. Translation: CASSYSLAGAETQYF.

This clone has a single count. The V gene is TRBV19, the J gene TRBJ1-3, with a possible D match to TRBD1 (5 bases). The CDR3 length is 16 residues. Trimming removed 3 bases at V and 3 bases at J, with 15 bases between. The V gene's germline CDR1 is LNHDA and CDR2 SQIVND (reference sequence). The CDR3 here is CASSMKGSLRGNTIYF. CDR3 in DNA: TGTGCCAGTAGTATGAAGGGGTCTCTACGTGGAAACACCATATATTTT.

The chain is built from TRBV6-5 and TRBJ2-7; D is undetermined. The germline V gene encodes CDR1 MNHEY and CDR2 SVGAGI. This CDR3 comprises 13 residues. V lost 4 bases, J lost 2 bases, and 9 bases lay in between. The CDR3: CASSSPFPYEQYF. The CDR3 bases are TGTGCCAGCAGTTCCCCATTCCCCTACGAGCAGTACTTC.

The chain links TRBV5-1 to TRBJ2-7; D remains ambiguous. The CDR3 is made up of 13 amino acids. The germline V gene encodes CDR1 SGHRS and CDR2 YFSETQ. The V end lost 4 bases, the J end lost 3 bases, and 11 bases lay between the germline ends. The CDR3 DNA sequence: TGCGCCAGCAGCCCAATAGGGTTCTACGAGCAGTACTTC. This encodes CASSPIGFYEQYF.

The J gene is TRBJ2-7, the V gene TRBV7-5; TRBD1 reflects the table's D call only, with no check against the DNA. TRBV7-5 is described as a pseudogene. The CDR3 is 16 residues long. The CDR3 loop reads CARSLGVTGPTYEQYF. In DNA form, the CDR3 reads TGTGCCAGAAGCTTAGGGGTGACAGGGCCGACCTACGAGCAGTACTTC.

V gene TRBV28 combines with J gene TRBJ1-2; a weak D match, TRBD1 (5 bases). V was trimmed by 4 bases and J by 13 bases, leaving 22 bases between them. CDR1 is MDHEN and CDR2 is SYDVKM in the germline V gene. The CDR3 is 14 amino acids. The CDR3 region is CASSSSGQTKKFTF. Written as DNA, the CDR3 is TGTGCCAGCAGTTCCTCTGGACAAACTAAAAAGTTCACCTTC.

The chain employs TRBV6-6 and TRBJ2-1; 13 bases are shared with TRBD2. Germline CDR1 and CDR2: MNHNY and SVGAGI (reference sequence). The CDR3 runs 15 residues. The J segment lost 7 bases and the V segment lost 6 bases, leaving 6 bases of the junction unmatched. The DNA of the CDR3 is TGTGCCAGCAGACGCGGACTAGCGGGAGAGAATGAGCAGTTCTTC. Translated: CASRRGLAGENEQFF.

This chain joins TRBV30 and TRBJ1-6; unclear D gene. This CDR3 spans 14 amino acids. The germline gives CDR1 GTSNPN, CDR2 SVGIG (reference sequence). With 3 bases removed from V and 5 bases from J, the gap between germline ends came to 11 bases. For the CDR3, the DNA is TGTGCCTGGAGCCTGAGGAGAGATAATTCACCCCTCCACTTT. This codes for CAWSLRRDNSPLHF.

The chain has TRBV3-1 (or the pseudogene TRBV3-2) and TRBJ1-4; D gene uncertain. This CDR3 is built from 13 residues. Germline assignment: CDR1 LGHDT and CDR2 YNNKEL (reference sequence). Trimming stripped 4 bases from V and 4 bases from J, with 7 bases between. This CDR3 is CASSRAFNEKLFF. CDR3 DNA sequence: TGTGCCAGCAGCCGGGCCTTTAATGAAAAACTGTTTTTT.

CDR3 nucleotides: TGTGCCAGCTCCCCCAGACAGACCTCCCCCTACAATGAGCAGTTCTTC. Translation gives CASSPRQTSPYNEQFF. V gene TRBV18 combines with J gene TRBJ2-1; D perhaps matches TRBD1 (5 bases). The CDR3 is 16 amino acids. The germline CDR1 and CDR2 sequences are KGHSH and LQKENI. The V gene lost 6 bases and the J gene lost 2 bases, with 17 bases spanning the gap.

Only a few counts were recorded for this clone. The rearrangement joins TRBV6-4 to TRBJ2-1, with 12 bases aligning to TRBD2. V lost 4 bases and J lost 5; bases outside the gene matches: 3. Per the germline V gene, CDR1 is MRHNA and CDR2 is SNTAGT. CDR3 size: 15 residues. CDR3 nucleotides: TGTGCCAGCAGTGGGGGGACTAGCGGGCACAATGAGCAGTTCTTC. Protein sequence: CASSGGTSGHNEQFF.

V and J are TRBV19 and TRBJ1-1, with no clear D. V gave up 1 base and J gave up 7 bases, with 7 bases separating them. Germline CDR1 is LNHDA and CDR2 is SQIVND (reference sequence). The CDR3 consists of 12 residues. Here the CDR3 reads CASSIGQFEAFF. As DNA, the CDR3 is TGTGCCAGTAGTATAGGGCAGTTTGAAGCTTTCTTT.

V and J are TRBV4-2 and TRBJ2-7; 12 bases match TRBD1. V gave up 3 bases and J gave up 5 bases; unmatched junction bases: 11. CDR3 length: 17 residues. Germline V gene data show CDR1 as LGHNA and CDR2 as YNFKEQ. The CDR3 is CASSHIPGQGAPHEQYF. CDR3 bases: TGTGCCAGCAGCCATATTCCGGGACAGGGGGCTCCCCACGAGCAGTACTTC.

This clone was found once. J is TRBJ2-3 and V is TRBV3-1 (or the pseudogene TRBV3-2); TRBD1 might be the D (6 bases). The CDR3 extends over 13 amino acids. Trimming cost V 5 bases and J 9 bases, with 15 bases left between them. From germline, CDR1 is LGHDT and CDR2 YNNKEL (reference sequence). The CDR3 reads CASSSPGVETQYF. CDR3 DNA sequence: TGTGCCAGCAGCTCACCAGGGGTTGAGACGCAGTATTTT.